This T cell receptor beta chain was obtained from a study of early T cells in non-severe SARS-CoV-2 infection. Study overall: Alpha and beta chains were unpaired, from unsorted whole-blood bulk RNA.

In its sample, this clonotype was seen a few times. The antigen is unknown. Regarding the study as a whole: VDJdb matching skewed toward anti-spike CD8 responses, missing private and CD4 specificities.

Attached unique molecular identifiers marked individual cDNA molecules. TCRdb re-called the 5' RACE reads with MiXCR, one entry per CDR3 protein. In the table there are about 77,000 distinct CDR3 sequences, 15% to 20% of which are singletons. This CDR3 is built from 15 residues. Germline lookup yields CDR1 LGHDT and CDR2 YNNKEL (reference sequence). V gave up 4 bases and J gave up 2 bases; unmatched junction bases: 2. Input material: whole blood. This TCR came from an adult who was a healthcare worker with PCR-confirmed SARS-CoV-2 infection or an uninfected control (not recorded which). The chain carries TRBV3-1 and TRBJ2-3; 11 bases align to TRBD2. The CDR3 protein is CASSRLAGFTDTQYF. CDR3 DNA sequence: TGTGCCAGCAGCCGACTAGCGGGGTTCACAGATACGCAGTATTTT.